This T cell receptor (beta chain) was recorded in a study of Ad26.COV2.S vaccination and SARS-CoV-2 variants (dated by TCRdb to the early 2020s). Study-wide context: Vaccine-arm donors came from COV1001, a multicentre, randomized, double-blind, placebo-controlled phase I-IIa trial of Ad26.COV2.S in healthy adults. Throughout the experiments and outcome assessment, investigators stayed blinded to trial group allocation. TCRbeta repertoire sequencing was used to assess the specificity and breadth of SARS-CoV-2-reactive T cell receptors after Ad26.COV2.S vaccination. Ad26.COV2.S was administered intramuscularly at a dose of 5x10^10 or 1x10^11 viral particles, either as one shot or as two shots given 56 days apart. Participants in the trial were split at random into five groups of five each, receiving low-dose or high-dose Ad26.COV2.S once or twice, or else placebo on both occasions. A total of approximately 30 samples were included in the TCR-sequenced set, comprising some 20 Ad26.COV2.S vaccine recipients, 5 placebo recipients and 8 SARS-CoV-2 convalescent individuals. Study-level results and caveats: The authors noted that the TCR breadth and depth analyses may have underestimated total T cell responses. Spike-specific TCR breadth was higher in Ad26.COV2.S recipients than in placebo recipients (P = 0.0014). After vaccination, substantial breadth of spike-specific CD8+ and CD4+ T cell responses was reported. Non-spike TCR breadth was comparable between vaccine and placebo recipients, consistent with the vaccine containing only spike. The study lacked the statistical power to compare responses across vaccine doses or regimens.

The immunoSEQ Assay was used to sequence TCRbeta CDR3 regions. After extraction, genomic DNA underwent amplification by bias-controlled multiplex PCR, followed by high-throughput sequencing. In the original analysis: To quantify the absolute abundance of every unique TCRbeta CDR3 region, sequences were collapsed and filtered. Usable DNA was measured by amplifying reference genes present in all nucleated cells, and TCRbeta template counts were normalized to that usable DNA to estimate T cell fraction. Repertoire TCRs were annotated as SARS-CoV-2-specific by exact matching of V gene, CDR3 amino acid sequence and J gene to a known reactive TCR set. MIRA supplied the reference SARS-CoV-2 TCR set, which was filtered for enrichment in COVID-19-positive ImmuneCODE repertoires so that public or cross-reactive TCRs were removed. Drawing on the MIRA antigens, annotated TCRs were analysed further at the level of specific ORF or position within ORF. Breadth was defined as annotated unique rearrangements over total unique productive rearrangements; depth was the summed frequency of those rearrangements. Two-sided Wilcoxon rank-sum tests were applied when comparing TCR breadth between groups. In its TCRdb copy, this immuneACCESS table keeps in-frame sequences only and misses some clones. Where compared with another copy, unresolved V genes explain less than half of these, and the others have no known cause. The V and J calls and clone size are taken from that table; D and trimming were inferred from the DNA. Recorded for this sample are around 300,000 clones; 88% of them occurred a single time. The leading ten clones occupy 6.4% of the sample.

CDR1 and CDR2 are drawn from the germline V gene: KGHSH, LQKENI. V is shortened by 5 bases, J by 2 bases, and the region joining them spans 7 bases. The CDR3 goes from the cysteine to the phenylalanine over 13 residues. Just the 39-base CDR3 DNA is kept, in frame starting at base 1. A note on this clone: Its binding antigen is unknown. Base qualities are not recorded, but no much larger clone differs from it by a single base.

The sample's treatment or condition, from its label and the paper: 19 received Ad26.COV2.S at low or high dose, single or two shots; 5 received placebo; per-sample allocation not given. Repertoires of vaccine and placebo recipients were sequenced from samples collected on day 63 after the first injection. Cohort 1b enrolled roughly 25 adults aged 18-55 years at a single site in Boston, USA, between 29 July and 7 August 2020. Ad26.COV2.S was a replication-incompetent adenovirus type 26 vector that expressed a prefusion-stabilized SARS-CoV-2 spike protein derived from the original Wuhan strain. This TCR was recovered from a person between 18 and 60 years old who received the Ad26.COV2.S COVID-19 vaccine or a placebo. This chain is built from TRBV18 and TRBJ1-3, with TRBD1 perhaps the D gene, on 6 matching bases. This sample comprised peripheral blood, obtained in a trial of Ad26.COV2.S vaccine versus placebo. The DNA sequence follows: TGTGCCAGCTCAAGGGACACTGGAAACACCATATATTTT. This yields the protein CASSRDTGNTIYF.